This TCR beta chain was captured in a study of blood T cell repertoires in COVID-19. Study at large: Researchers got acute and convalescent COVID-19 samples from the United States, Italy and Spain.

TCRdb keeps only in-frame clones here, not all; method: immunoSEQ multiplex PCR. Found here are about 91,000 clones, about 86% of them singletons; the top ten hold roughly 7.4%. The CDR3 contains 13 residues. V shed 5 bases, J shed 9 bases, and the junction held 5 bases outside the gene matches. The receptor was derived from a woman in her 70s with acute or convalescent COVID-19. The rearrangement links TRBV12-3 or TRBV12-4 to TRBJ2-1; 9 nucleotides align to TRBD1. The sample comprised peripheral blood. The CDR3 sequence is CASSGDRAGEQFF. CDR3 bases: TGTGCCAGCAGTGGGGACAGGGCCGGTGAGCAGTTCTTC.